This TCR beta chain was recorded in a study of blood T cell repertoires in COVID-19. Study information: COVID-19 samples from acute and convalescent phases originated in the United States, Italy and Spain.

Data came from immunoSEQ multiplex PCR; TCRdb stores just in-frame clones and leaves some out. The table shows 150,000 to 200,000 clones, with approximately 84% occurring only once. Those enrolled, adults aged roughly 18 to 95 years, came from about two dozen US areas. Participant-reported clinical history was the basis for cohort assignment. Recovery among Cohort 3 donors was established by two negative PCRs, clearance, or symptom resolution. The sequenced sample was PBMCs or T cells enriched from blood (not recorded which). This sequence was found in a man aged 45-65 years who had recovered from COVID-19.

The CDR3 is CASSYTYRGGNSPLHF. CDR3 bases: TGTGCCAGCAGTTACACTTACAGGGGGGGAAATTCACCCCTCCACTTT. The chain is built from TRBV6-5 and TRBJ1-6; 8 bases align to TRBD1. V dropped 2 bases and J dropped 7; count of bases not matched to a gene: 7. The CDR3 totals 16 residues. Germline CDR1 is MNHEY and CDR2 is SVGAGI.